The clone carrying this TCR beta chain was counted a single time. CDR1 SGHRS and CDR2 YFSETQ come from the germline V gene. CDR3 size: 15 residues. The germline V and J ends were trimmed by 0 bases and 3 bases, with 10 bases remaining between them. Original handling: It was from reference gene primer amplification that nucleated cell counts were estimated. Sequencing used immunoSEQ multiplex PCR; TCRdb keeps in-frame clones, though not all of them. V, J and clone size reflect that table, while D and trimming were determined from the DNA. The data show some 310,000 clones, about nine tenths seen once. The sample belongs to a study of blood T cell repertoires in COVID-19.

This sequence joins TRBV5-1 and TRBJ1-5; D may be TRBD1 (6 bases). The sequenced sample was PBMCs or T cells enriched from blood (not recorded which). The sequence was obtained from a woman in her thirties who had recovered from COVID-19. CDR3 loop: CASSLEPGVNQPQHF. In nucleotides, the CDR3 is TGCGCCAGCAGCTTGGAACCAGGGGTCAATCAGCCCCAGCATTTT.